The rows below give T cell receptor beta chains drawn from one sample of a study of T-cell reconstitution after alpha-beta-depleted transplantation in children. TCRdb reanalysed the PCR reads using MiXCR and keeps one entry per CDR3 protein. This sample has about 130,000 distinct CDR3 sequences; approximately 8.7% occur once, and the top ten carry around 24%. Source: PBMCs, mostly from graft donor cells, taken 180 days after TCRalphabeta/CD19-depleted stem cell transplant. The origin of the receptors is a girl less than two years old who had a stem cell transplant for combined immunodeficiency, so the T cells may come from the graft donor. CDR3s include the opening cysteine and the closing phenylalanine or tryptophan. Fields, in order: J gene, CDR3 length, V gene, CDR3 protein.

>TRBJ1-3|18|TRBV5-8
CASSLYRWGTGAGNTIYF
>TRBJ2-7|13|TRBV5-6
CASRQAGTYEQYF
>TRBJ1-2|15|TRBV10-3
CAISDPGPSRDGYTF
>TRBJ2-6|18|TRBV11-1
CASSLGTGHLSGANVLTF
>TRBJ2-7|14|TRBV10-3
CAISPGGPSYEQYF
>TRBJ2-7|12|TRBV10-3
CAISEDRYEQYF
>TRBJ2-7|12|TRBV29-1
CAYQGSPYEQYF
>TRBJ2-7|15|TRBV5-1
CASSSRDRVEYEQYF
>TRBJ2-3|14|TRBV5-1
CASSITSGADTQYF
>TRBJ1-2|12|TRBV7-2
CASSIWAWGYTF
>TRBJ2-1|16|TRBV11-2
CASSRSSSGGWGEQFF
>TRBJ2-1|16|TRBV5-1
CASSLGQGQGANEQFF
>TRBJ1-1|14|TRBV5-6
CASSGWGRNTEAFF
>TRBJ2-7|15|TRBV4-1
CASSRIGTGDYEQYF
>TRBJ2-3|16|TRBV5-1
CASSLEAGGSTDTQYF
>TRBJ1-1|16|TRBV5-1
CASSSDRGSGNTEAFF
>TRBJ2-1|14|TRBV6-2/TRBV6-3
CASRPGQTYNEQFF
>TRBJ2-1|17|TRBV9
CASSVEGGAGVNNEQFF
>TRBJ1-1|13|TRBV29-1
CSARTASNTEAFF
>TRBJ2-5|13|TRBV7-2
CASSLVYQETQYF
>TRBJ1-5|15|TRBV7-8
CASSPDRVGNQPQHF
>TRBJ1-1|15|TRBV18
CASSPGAGTNTEAFF
>TRBJ2-5|15|TRBV5-6
CASSLRRLGGETQYF
>TRBJ2-2|15|TRBV7-2
CASSLAWTGRGELFF
>TRBJ2-3|13|TRBV4-3
CASSLSRVNTQYF
>TRBJ2-7|15|TRBV30
CAWSVGGTGSYEQYF
>TRBJ2-5|13|TRBV20-1
CSAGTVPKETQYF
>TRBJ2-4|14|TRBV27
CASSIPQGVNIQYF